This T cell receptor (beta chain) appears in the sequencing data of a study of T-cell reconstitution after alpha-beta-depleted transplantation in children. Concerning this clonotype: At one of its ends the junction is not consistent with the germline gene, which may arise from a read error.

Construction of the TCRbeta library involved unique molecular identifiers. TCRdb called the PCR reads again in MiXCR, with one record for every CDR3 protein. The sample includes some 520,000 distinct CDR3 sequences, about 33% of them seen just once. Looked up from germline, CDR1 is SGHTA and CDR2 is FQGNSA. The CDR3 sequence is 12 residues long. Sequences were derived from PBMCs from the stem cell graft donor, sampled from the stem cell graft. The sequence came from a human donor who donated a stem cell graft to a child with aplastic anemia. The J gene is TRBJ2-1, the V gene TRBV7-2; 10 bases match TRBD1. This CDR3 is CASSWPGTGVAF. In DNA form, the CDR3 reads TGTGCCAGCAGCTGGCCCGGGACAGGGGTGGCCTTC.